In this sample, the clone carrying this TCR beta chain turned up many times. The antigen is unknown. The sample comes from a study of T cells in Graves' hyperthyroidism and ophthalmopathy. About the study: Peripheral blood was secured at the point of initial diagnosis, before any treatment.

Study-wide results and caveats: Model-based prediction identified ophthalmopathy a median approximately 6.2 months prior to its onset.

An absence of ophthalmopathy progression within 18 months meant stable Graves' hyperthyroidism. Amplification yielded TCR beta CDR3 regions, with RNA transcripts as the source. Primed by the HTBI set, a first-round RT-PCR was run on the TCR CDR3. A single record per CDR3 protein comes from TCRdb applying MiXCR to the multiplex PCR reads. The sample shows some 500,000 distinct CDR3 sequences, around 14% of them seen only once. V lost 6 bases and J lost 6; bases outside the gene matches: 10. Germline lookup yields CDR1 SNHLY and CDR2 FYNNEI. The CDR3 totals 15 residues. The TCR was taken from a woman younger than 35 with Graves' hyperthyroidism. The chain links TRBV2 to TRBJ2-1, with 8 bases fitting TRBD2. Sequencing used blood. The CDR3 sequence is CASSFTLAGSNEQFF. The DNA of the CDR3 is TGTGCCAGCAGCTTTACGCTAGCGGGTTCCAATGAGCAGTTCTTC.